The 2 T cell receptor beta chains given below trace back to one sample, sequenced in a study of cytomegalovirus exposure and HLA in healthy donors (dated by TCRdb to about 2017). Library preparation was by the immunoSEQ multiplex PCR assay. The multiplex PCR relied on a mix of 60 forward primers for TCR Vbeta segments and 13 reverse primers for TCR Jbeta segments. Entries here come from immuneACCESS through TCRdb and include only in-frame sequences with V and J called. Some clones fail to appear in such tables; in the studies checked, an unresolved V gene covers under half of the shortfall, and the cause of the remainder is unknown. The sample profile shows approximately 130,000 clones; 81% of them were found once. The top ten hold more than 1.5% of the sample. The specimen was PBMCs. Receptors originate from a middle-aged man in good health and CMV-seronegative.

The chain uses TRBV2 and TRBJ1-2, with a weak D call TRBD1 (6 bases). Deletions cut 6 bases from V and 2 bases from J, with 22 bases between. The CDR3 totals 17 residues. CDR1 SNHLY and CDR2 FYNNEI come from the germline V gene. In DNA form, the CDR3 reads TGTGCCAGCAGGAGTCTCGAGGACAGAGAGGCCAACTATGGCTACACCTTC. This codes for CASRSLEDREANYGYTF.

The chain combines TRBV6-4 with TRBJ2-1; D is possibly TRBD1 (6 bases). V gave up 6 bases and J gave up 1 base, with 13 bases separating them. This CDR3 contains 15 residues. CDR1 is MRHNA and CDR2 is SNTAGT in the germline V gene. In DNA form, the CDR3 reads TGTGCCAGCAGCGAACAGGGAGCGTCCTACAATGAGCAGTTCTTC. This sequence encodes CASSEQGASYNEQFF.